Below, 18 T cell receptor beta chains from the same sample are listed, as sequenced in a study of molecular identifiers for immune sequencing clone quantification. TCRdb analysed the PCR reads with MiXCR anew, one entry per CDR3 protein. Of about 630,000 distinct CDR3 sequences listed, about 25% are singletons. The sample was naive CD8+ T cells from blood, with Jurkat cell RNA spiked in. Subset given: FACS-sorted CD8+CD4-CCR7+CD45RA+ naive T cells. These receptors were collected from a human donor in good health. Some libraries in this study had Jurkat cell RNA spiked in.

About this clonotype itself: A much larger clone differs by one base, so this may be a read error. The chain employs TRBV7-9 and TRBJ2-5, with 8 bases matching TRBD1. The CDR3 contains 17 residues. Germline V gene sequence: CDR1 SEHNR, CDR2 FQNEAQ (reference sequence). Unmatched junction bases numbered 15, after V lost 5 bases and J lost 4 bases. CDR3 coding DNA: TGTGCCAGCAGCCAGAGACCGTTGACAGGGGTCAGAGAGACCCAGTACTTC. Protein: CASSQRPLTGVRETQYF.

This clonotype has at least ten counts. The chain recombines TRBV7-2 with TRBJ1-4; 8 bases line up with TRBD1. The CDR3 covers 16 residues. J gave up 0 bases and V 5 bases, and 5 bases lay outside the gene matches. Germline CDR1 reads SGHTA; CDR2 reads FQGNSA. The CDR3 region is CASSHDRGATNEKLFF. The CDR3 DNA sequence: TGTGCCAGCAGCCACGACAGGGGTGCAACTAATGAAAAACTGTTTTTT.

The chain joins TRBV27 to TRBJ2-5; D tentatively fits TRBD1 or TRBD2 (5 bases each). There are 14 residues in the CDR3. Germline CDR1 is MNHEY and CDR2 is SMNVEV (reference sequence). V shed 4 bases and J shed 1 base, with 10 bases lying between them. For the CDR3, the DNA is TGTGCCAGCAGTTCCCAGGGACCCCAAGAGACCCAGTACTTC. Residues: CASSSQGPQETQYF.

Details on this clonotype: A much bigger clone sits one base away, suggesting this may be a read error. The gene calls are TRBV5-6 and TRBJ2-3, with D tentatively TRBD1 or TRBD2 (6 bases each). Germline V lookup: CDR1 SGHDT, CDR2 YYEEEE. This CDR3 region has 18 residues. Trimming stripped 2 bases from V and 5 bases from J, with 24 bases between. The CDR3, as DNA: TGTGCCAGCAGCTTAGGTTTATCAGATTCGGGGGCCGAAGATACGCAGTATTTT. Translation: CASSLGLSDSGAEDTQYF.

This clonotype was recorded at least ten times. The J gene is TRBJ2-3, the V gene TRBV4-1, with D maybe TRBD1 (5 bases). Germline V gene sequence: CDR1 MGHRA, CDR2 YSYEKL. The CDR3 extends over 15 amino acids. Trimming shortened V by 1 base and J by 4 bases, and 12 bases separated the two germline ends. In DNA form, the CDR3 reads TGCGCCAGCAGCCAAGGTCTGGGCAGGGCAGATACGCAGTATTTT. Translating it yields CASSQGLGRADTQYF.

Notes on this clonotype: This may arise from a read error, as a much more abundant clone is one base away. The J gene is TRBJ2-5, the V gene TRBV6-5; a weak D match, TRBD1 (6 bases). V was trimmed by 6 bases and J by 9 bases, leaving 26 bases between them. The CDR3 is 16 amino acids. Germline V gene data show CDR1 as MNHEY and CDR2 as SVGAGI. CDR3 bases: TGTGCCAGCAGAACTCGAACAGGGTCCCCCTCCGAGCCCCAGTACTTC. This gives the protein CASRTRTGSPSEPQYF.

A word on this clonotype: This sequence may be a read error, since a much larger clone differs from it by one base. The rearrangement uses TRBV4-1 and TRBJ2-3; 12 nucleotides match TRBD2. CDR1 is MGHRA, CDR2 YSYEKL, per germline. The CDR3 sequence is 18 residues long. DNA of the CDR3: TGCGCCAGCAGCCCCTCAGGGGCTAGCGGGGGGGGCACAGATGCGCAGTATTTT. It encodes CASSPSGASGGGTDAQYF.

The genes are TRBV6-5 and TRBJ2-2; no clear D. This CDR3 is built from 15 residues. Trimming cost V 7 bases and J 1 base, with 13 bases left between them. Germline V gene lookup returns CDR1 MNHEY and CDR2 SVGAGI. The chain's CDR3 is CASTDWPMNTGELFF. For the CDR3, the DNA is TGTGCCAGCACCGACTGGCCGATGAACACCGGGGAGCTGTTTTTT.

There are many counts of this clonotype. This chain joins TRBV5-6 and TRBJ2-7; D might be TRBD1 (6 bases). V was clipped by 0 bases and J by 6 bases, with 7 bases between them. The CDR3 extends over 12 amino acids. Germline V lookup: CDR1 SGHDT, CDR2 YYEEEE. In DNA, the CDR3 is TGTGCCAGCAGCTTGGGGGACACCGAGCAGTACTTC. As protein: CASSLGDTEQYF.

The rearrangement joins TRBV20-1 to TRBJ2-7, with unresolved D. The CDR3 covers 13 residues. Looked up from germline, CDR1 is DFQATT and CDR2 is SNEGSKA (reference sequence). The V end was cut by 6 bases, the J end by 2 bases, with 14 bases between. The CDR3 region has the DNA TGCAGTGCAGAGTGGTGTTTGGCCTACGAGCAGTACTTC. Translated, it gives CSAEWCLAYEQYF.

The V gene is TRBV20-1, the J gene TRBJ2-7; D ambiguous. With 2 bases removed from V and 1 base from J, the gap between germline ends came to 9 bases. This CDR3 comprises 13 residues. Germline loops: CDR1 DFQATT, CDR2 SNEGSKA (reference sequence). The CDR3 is CSARQDASYEQYF. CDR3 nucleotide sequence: TGCAGTGCTAGACAGGATGCGTCCTACGAGCAGTACTTC.

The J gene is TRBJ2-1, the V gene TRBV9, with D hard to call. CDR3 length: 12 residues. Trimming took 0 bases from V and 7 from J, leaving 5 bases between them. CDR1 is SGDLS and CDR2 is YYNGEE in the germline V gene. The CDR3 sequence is CASSVALNEQFF. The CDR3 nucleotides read TGTGCCAGCAGCGTAGCATTAAATGAGCAGTTCTTC.

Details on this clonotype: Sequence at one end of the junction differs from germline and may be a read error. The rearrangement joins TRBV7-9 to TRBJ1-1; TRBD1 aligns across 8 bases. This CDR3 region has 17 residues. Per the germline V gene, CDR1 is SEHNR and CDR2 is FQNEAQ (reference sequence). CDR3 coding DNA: TGTGCCAGCAGCTCTCCCCAGGCAGGGGGCTTGAACACTGAAACTTTCTTT. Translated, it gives CASSSPQAGGLNTETFF.

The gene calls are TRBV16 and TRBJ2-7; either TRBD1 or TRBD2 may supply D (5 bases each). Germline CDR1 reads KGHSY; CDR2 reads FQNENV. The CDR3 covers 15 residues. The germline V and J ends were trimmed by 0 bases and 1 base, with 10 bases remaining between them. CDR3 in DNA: TGTGCCAGCAGCCAATCCGGGACGGGGTCCTACGAGCAGTACTTC. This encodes CASSQSGTGSYEQYF. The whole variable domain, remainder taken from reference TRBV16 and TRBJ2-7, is GEEVAQTPKHLVRGEGQKAKLYCAPIKGHSYVFWYQQVLKNEFKFLISFQNENVFDETGMPKERFSAKCLPNSPCSLEIQATKLEDSAVYFCASSQSGTGSYEQYFGPGTRLTVT.

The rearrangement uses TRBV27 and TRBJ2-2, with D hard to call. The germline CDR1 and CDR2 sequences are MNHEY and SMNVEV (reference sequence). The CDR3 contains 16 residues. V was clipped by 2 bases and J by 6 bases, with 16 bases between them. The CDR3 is CASSLLAGLGPGELFF. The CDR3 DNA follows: TGTGCCAGCAGTTTACTCGCCGGATTAGGGCCCGGGGAGCTGTTTTTT.

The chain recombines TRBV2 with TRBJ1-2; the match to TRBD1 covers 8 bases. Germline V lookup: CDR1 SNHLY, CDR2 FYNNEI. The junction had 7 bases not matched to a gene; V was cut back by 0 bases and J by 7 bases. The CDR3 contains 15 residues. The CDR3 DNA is TGTGCCAGCAGTGAAGCCAGGGGGCGAGCCTGTGGCTACACCTTC. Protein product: CASSEARGRACGYTF.

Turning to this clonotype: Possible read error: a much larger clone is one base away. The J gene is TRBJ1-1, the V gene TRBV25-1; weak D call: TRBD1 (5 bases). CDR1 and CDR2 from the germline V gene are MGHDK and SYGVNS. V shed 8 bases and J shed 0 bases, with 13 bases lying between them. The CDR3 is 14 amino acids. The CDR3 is CASPPGQMNTEAFF. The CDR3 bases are TGTGCCAGCCCCCCAGGGCAGATGAACACTGAAGCTTTCTTT.

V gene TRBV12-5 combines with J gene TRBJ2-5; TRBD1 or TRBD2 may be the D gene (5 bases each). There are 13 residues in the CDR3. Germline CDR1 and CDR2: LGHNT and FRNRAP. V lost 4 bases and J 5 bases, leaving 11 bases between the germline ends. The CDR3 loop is CASGSPEGETQYF. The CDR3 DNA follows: TGTGCTAGTGGTTCGCCCGAGGGGGAGACCCAGTACTTC.